A single sample gave rise to the 17 T cell receptor beta chains below, sequenced in a study of regulatory T cells in long-lasting Graves disease. iRepertoire HTBI primers and Arm-PCR of CDR3 regions built TCR beta libraries. TCRdb processed the multiplex PCR reads anew with MiXCR; each CDR3 protein has one entry. The table has about 460,000 distinct CDR3 sequences, approximately 22% seen once. Time point denoted: persistent/refractory GD, antithyroid drugs over 5 years with positive TRAb. Extracted RNA from PBMCs served as the source of the TCR library. Sequencing used peripheral blood mononuclear cells (PBMCs), obtained when the disease was refractory, from a patient treated with antithyroid drugs. These receptors were obtained from a female donor with Graves disease.

V gene TRBV6-5 combines with J gene TRBJ1-3, with TRBD1 identical over 9 bases. Trimming cost V 4 bases and J 2 bases; bases outside gene matches: 6. The CDR3 runs to 16 residues. Germline CDR1 is MNHEY and CDR2 is SVGAGI. The CDR3 spells CASSSSTGGTGNTIYF. CDR3 bases: TGTGCCAGCAGTTCCTCGACAGGGGGGACTGGAAACACCATATATTTT.

This chain joins TRBV2 and TRBJ2-1; D gene ambiguous. The CDR3 spans 11 residues. Trimming left V 6 bases short and J 9 bases short, with 9 bases between. Germline values: CDR1 SNHLY, CDR2 FYNNEI. The CDR3 spells CASSPVGEQFF. CDR3 coding DNA: TGTGCCAGCAGCCCAGTAGGTGAGCAGTTCTTC.

This clonotype was detected many times. The chain links TRBV19 to TRBJ2-7; 8 nucleotides match TRBD1. Germline values: CDR1 LNHDA, CDR2 SQIVND (reference sequence). The CDR3 runs to 13 residues. J lost 7 bases, V lost 5 bases, and 7 bases had no gene match. CDR3: CASSWQGALEQYF. The DNA for the CDR3 is TGTGCCAGTAGTTGGCAGGGGGCGCTGGAGCAGTACTTC. The variable domain in full, completed from reference TRBV19 and TRBJ2-7, reads DGGITQSPKYLFRKEGQNVTLSCEQNLNHDAMYWYRQDPGQGLRLIYYSQIVNDFQKGDIAEGYSVSREKKESFPLTVTSAQKNPTAFYLCASSWQGALEQYFGPGTRLTVT.

With respect to this clonotype: A much bigger clone sits one base away, suggesting this may be a read error. V usage is TRBV2 and J usage is TRBJ1-2; TRBD1 might be the D (5 bases). CDR1 SNHLY and CDR2 FYNNEI come from the germline V gene. The CDR3 is made up of 13 amino acids. Here the CDR3 reads CTTKSGDGDGYTF. DNA of the CDR3: TGTACCACCAAAAGTGGGGACGGAGATGGCTACACCTTC.

This clonotype was seen a few times. The chain's CDR3 is CAISAWDGGNTIYF. DNA of the CDR3: TGTGCCATCAGTGCCTGGGACGGGGGAAACACCATATATTTT. This chain uses TRBV10-3 with TRBJ1-3; possibly TRBD1 for D (5 bases). This CDR3 region has 14 residues. Trimming removed 4 bases at V and 4 bases at J, with 11 bases between. Germline V CDR1 and CDR2: ENHRY, SYGVKD.

This clonotype was counted between two and nine times. This chain connects TRBV7-9 to TRBJ1-1, with D hard to call. This CDR3 spans 13 amino acids. Trimming took off 4 bases at V and 4 bases at J, with 10 bases between the two ends. The germline V gene encodes CDR1 SEHNR and CDR2 FQNEAQ (reference sequence). This CDR3 reads CASSSPTRTEAFF. CDR3 in DNA: TGTGCCAGCAGCTCCCCGACCCGCACTGAAGCTTTCTTT. The entire variable domain, with the rest obtained from reference TRBV7-9 and TRBJ1-1, is as follows: DTGVSQNPRHKITKRGQNVTFRCDPISEHNRLYWYRQTLGQGPEFLTYFQNEAQLEKSRLLSDRFSAERPKGSFSTLEIQRTEQGDSAMYLCASSSPTRTEAFFGQGTRLTVV.

Worth noting for this clonotype: Because the CDR3 is missing its conserved closing phenylalanine or tryptophan, this is likely a read error. The gene calls are TRBV10-3 and TRBJ1-1; a possible D gene is TRBD1 (6 bases). The CDR3 contains 15 residues. Trimming took off 5 bases at V and 1 base at J, with 14 bases between the two ends. Germline V gene lookup returns CDR1 ENHRY and CDR2 SYGVKD. CDR3 DNA sequence: TGTGCCATCAGTCCTGGGGGGACAACGAACACTGAAGCTTTCTCT. It is translated as CAISPGGTTNTEAFS.

This chain connects TRBV30 to TRBJ2-5, with D unresolved. V was trimmed by 0 bases and J by 5 bases, leaving 13 bases between them. The CDR3 sequence is 14 residues long. Germline V lookup: CDR1 GTSNPN, CDR2 SVGIG (reference sequence). The DNA of the CDR3 is TGTGCCTGGAGTGTACCAGTGTTCGGGGAGACCCAGTACTTC. It encodes CAWSVPVFGETQYF. The full variable domain, rest sourced from reference TRBV30 and TRBJ2-5, is SQTIHQWPATLVQPVGSPLSLECTVEGTSNPNLYWYRQAAGRGLQLLFYSVGIGQISSEVPQNLSASRPQDRQFILSSKKLLLSDSGFYLCAWSVPVFGETQYFGPGTRLLVL.

This clonotype was counted at least ten times. The gene calls are TRBV6-5 and TRBJ2-7; 8 bases line up with TRBD1. Looked up from germline, CDR1 is MNHEY and CDR2 is SVGAGI. Trimming at V came to 4 bases and at J to 0 bases, leaving 11 bases not matched to a gene. The CDR3 contains 17 residues. The chain's CDR3 is CASSSLPGQVNSYEQYF. The CDR3 nucleotides are TGTGCCAGCAGTTCCCTCCCGGGACAGGTTAACTCCTACGAGCAGTACTTC.

This clonotype came up many times. The gene calls are TRBV28 and TRBJ2-2; TRBD2 might be the D (5 bases). CDR3 length: 13 residues. The V end lost 1 base, the J end lost 13 bases, and 13 bases lay between the germline ends. The germline V gene has CDR1 MDHEN and CDR2 SYDVKM. CDR3 DNA: TGTGCCAGCAGTTTATTGGGCCTGGGGAGGCTGTTTTTT. This translates into CASSLLGLGRLFF.

The genes are TRBV27 and TRBJ2-2; 16 bases are a match to TRBD2. CDR1 MNHEY and CDR2 SMNVEV come from the germline V gene (reference sequence). Germline trimming cut 6 bases from V and 1 base from J; bases unmatched to any gene: 5. The CDR3 consists of 18 residues. CDR3 bases: TGTGCCAGCAGACCCGGGACTAGCGGGGGGGTGAACACCGGGGAGCTGTTTTTT. This codes for CASRPGTSGGVNTGELFF.

This clonotype was counted many times. The V and J genes are TRBV11-1 and TRBJ1-6; D is perhaps TRBD1 (5 bases). V was pared by 3 bases and J by 3 bases, with 6 bases between. The CDR3 contains 14 residues. Germline V lookup: CDR1 SGHAT, CDR2 FQDESV (reference sequence). As DNA, the CDR3 is TGTGCCAGCAGCTTGACAGACTATAATTCACCCCTCCACTTT. Protein product: CASSLTDYNSPLHF.

This clonotype was found a few times. V and J are TRBV6-9 and TRBJ1-1; unclear D gene. Germline CDR1 reads MNHGY; CDR2 reads SVAAGI. This CDR3 region has 16 residues. The V and J ends lost 3 bases and 3 bases respectively, with 17 bases between them. CDR3 sequence: CASSYSKLWADTEAFF. The DNA of the CDR3 is TGTGCCAGCAGTTACTCGAAACTTTGGGCGGACACTGAAGCTTTCTTT.

This clonotype was observed a few times. V gene TRBV7-2 combines with J gene TRBJ2-2; D remains ambiguous. This CDR3 spans 16 amino acids. Germline V CDR1 and CDR2: SGHTA, FQGNSA. V shed 5 bases and J shed 0 bases, with 13 bases lying between them. The CDR3 bases are TGTGCCAGCAGCCCGGAATTACCCTCGAACACCGGGGAGCTGTTTTTT. Amino acids: CASSPELPSNTGELFF.

With respect to this clonotype: Given a much more abundant clone one base away, this may be a read error. V usage is TRBV7-8 and J usage is TRBJ2-5, with 10 bases aligning to TRBD1. Germline-derived CDR1 and CDR2 are SGHVS and FQNEAQ. The ends lost 2 bases at V and 1 base at J; junction bases unmatched: 1. This CDR3 spans 15 amino acids. The CDR3 nucleotides are TGTGCCAGCAGCTTATGGACAGGGGGCCAAGAGACCCAGTACTTC. This gives the protein CASSLWTGGQETQYF.

This clonotype was observed once. This chain links TRBV4-3 with TRBJ1-1; D not certain. Trimming took 4 bases from V and 2 from J, leaving 11 bases between them. Germline CDR1 and CDR2: LGHNA and YSLEER. This CDR3 spans 14 amino acids. The CDR3 spells CASSPYTVNTEAFF. CDR3 in DNA: TGCGCCAGCAGCCCCTATACCGTAAACACTGAAGCTTTCTTT.

In its sample, this clonotype was seen a few times. The rearrangement uses TRBV30 and TRBJ1-2; 8 nucleotides agree with TRBD1. Germline assignment: CDR1 GTSNPN and CDR2 SVGIG (reference sequence). V was clipped by 0 bases and J by 0 bases; unmatched bases: 3. The CDR3 totals 15 residues. The chain's CDR3 is CAWSVQGVSNYGYTF. The CDR3 bases are TGTGCCTGGAGTGTACAGGGGGTATCTAACTATGGCTACACCTTC.